Shown below are 18 T cell receptor beta chains from a single sample sequenced in a study of control samples from healthy donors and cancer patients. Libraries were prepared by immunoSEQ multiplex PCR; TCRdb keeps only in-frame clonotypes and omits some of them. Here the sample spans approximately 85,000 clones, 85% to 90% being singletons. Material: blood. All receptors derive from a woman aged 55-70 years in good health.

This clone was counted between two and nine times. The chain uses TRBV27 and TRBJ1-1; D remains ambiguous. Germline V CDR1 and CDR2: MNHEY, SMNVEV (reference sequence). This CDR3 spans 15 amino acids. Between the trimmed V and J ends, which lost 8 bases and 1 base, there was a span of 17 bases. In nucleotides, the CDR3 is TGTGCCAGCTCCCCGACGTGGCTCCCGAACACTGAAGCTTTCTTT. Protein sequence: CASSPTWLPNTEAFF.

The CDR3 sequence: CASSILDEKLFF. In DNA, the CDR3 is TGTGCCAGTAGTATCCTAGATGAAAAACTGTTTTTT. The V call is TRBV19, the J call TRBJ1-4, with unresolved D. The germline V and J ends were trimmed by 3 bases and 6 bases, with 5 bases remaining between them. There are 12 residues in the CDR3. Looked up from germline, CDR1 is LNHDA and CDR2 is SQIVND (reference sequence).

The chain links TRBV7-3 to TRBJ2-3; 7 positions match TRBD2. The CDR3 runs to 16 residues. V lost 5 bases, J lost 2 bases, and 10 bases stayed unmatched. The germline V gene encodes CDR1 SGHTA and CDR2 FQGTGA. In DNA, the CDR3 is TGTGCCAGCAGCCCCCGGCGGAGCGGGGTCACAGATACGCAGTATTTT. It specifies CASSPRRSGVTDTQYF.

This sequence joins TRBV19 and TRBJ2-7; TRBD2 aligns across 7 bases. The J segment lost 0 bases and the V segment lost 5 bases, leaving 7 bases of the junction unmatched. CDR3 length equals 15 residues. Germline CDR1 is LNHDA and CDR2 is SQIVND (reference sequence). CDR3 loop: CASSAAGTNSYEQYF. The CDR3 coding sequence is TGTGCCAGTAGTGCCGCCGGGACTAACTCCTACGAGCAGTACTTC.

The gene calls are TRBV5-1 and TRBJ1-4; D unclear. The length of the CDR3 is 15 residues. Looked up from germline, CDR1 is SGHRS and CDR2 is YFSETQ. Trimming pared 1 base from V and 0 bases from J, leaving 7 bases between. The CDR3 coding sequence is TGCGCCAGCAGCTTGTTTGGGACAACTAATGAAAAACTGTTTTTT. It specifies CASSLFGTTNEKLFF.

In its sample, this clone was seen once. Here the CDR3 reads CASSSARGSEQYF. For the CDR3, the DNA is TGTGCCAGCAGCTCTGCGAGGGGGAGCGAGCAGTACTTC. The chain combines TRBV11-2 with TRBJ2-7; maybe TRBD1 (6 bases). This CDR3 contains 13 residues. V gave up 4 bases and J gave up 6 bases, with 13 bases separating them. Looked up from germline, CDR1 is SGHAT and CDR2 is FQNNGV.

The sample holds one count of this clone. The V call is TRBV11-2, the J call TRBJ1-1; 7 bases are a match to TRBD1. The V and J ends lost 2 bases and 7 bases, in that order; junction bases with no gene match: 7. CDR1 and CDR2 (germline): SGHAT, FQNNGV. The CDR3 sequence is 14 residues long. The CDR3 nucleotides are TGTGCCAGCAGCTTACTACCGGGACAGCTTGAAGCTTTCTTT. Protein: CASSLLPGQLEAFF.

This clone was found once. The chain is built from TRBV28 and TRBJ1-2, with 7 bases aligning to TRBD1. Per the germline V gene, CDR1 is MDHEN and CDR2 is SYDVKM. This CDR3 has 15 amino acids. V lost 3 bases to trimming and J lost 5 bases; unmatched junction nucleotides: 9. This CDR3 is CASSFRDRNVYGYTF. The CDR3 DNA is TGTGCCAGCAGTTTCCGGGACAGAAACGTATATGGCTACACCTTC.

The gene calls are TRBV4-3 and TRBJ2-7, with D maybe TRBD2 (5 bases). Trimming cost V 1 base and J 2 bases, with 12 bases left between them. Germline V gene lookup returns CDR1 LGHNA and CDR2 YSLEER. The length of the CDR3 is 15 residues. CDR3 protein: CASSQAGGGTYEQYF. CDR3 nucleotide sequence: TGCGCCAGCAGCCAAGCCGGCGGAGGCACCTACGAGCAGTACTTC.

This clone showed up just once. The chain uses TRBV19 and TRBJ1-2; the D gene is possibly TRBD1 (6 bases). V dropped 7 bases and J dropped 4 bases, with 16 bases sitting between them. This CDR3 has 14 residues. From germline, CDR1 is LNHDA and CDR2 SQIVND (reference sequence). In nucleotides, the CDR3 is TGTGCCAGTAACCCCCAGACAGGAACCTATGGCTACACCTTC. This codes for CASNPQTGTYGYTF.

The chain combines TRBV11-2 with TRBJ2-1, with 9 positions matching TRBD2. The germline V gene encodes CDR1 SGHAT and CDR2 FQNNGV. With 3 bases clipped from V and 2 bases from J, the junction kept 11 bases outside the gene matches. CDR3 length equals 18 residues. The chain's CDR3 is CASSFLAGSAEAYNEQFF. The CDR3 DNA reads TGTGCCAGCAGCTTTCTAGCGGGGTCCGCAGAGGCCTACAATGAGCAGTTCTTC.

A few counts support this clone. The chain uses TRBV7-9 and TRBJ2-3, with TRBD2 identical over 8 bases. J gave up 2 bases and V 5 bases, and 6 bases lay outside the gene matches. Germline V lookup: CDR1 SEHNR, CDR2 FQNEAQ (reference sequence). The CDR3 is made up of 15 amino acids. CDR3 nucleotide sequence: TGTGCCAGCAGCCTCGTAGCGGGGCACACAGATACGCAGTATTTT. Translating gives CASSLVAGHTDTQYF.

The genes are TRBV3-1 (or the pseudogene TRBV3-2) and TRBJ1-2, with D possibly being TRBD1 (6 bases). This CDR3 is built from 14 residues. The V end lost 4 bases, the J end lost 5 bases, and 14 bases lay between the germline ends. Germline CDR1 and CDR2: LGHDT and YNNKEL (reference sequence). CDR3 nucleotide sequence: TGTGCCAGCAGCCTCCCCGGACAGCAATATGGCTACACCTTC. This encodes CASSLPGQQYGYTF.

The V gene is TRBV2, the J gene TRBJ2-1; D might be TRBD1 (6 bases). The CDR3 runs to 13 residues. Germline CDR1 and CDR2: SNHLY and FYNNEI. Trimming removed 6 bases at V and 9 bases at J, with 15 bases between. The CDR3 loop is CASRTSARGEQFF. The CDR3 DNA is TGTGCCAGCAGGACCTCGGCCAGGGGTGAGCAGTTCTTC.

The rearrangement links TRBV24-1 to TRBJ1-1; a weak D match, TRBD1 (5 bases). Germline CDR1 reads KGHDR; CDR2 reads SFDVKD. V gave up 1 base and J gave up 6 bases, with 20 bases separating them. The CDR3 sequence is 17 residues long. CDR3 DNA sequence: TGTGCCACCAGTGATTTTGCCCTACGGGGCGCGGGCCCTGAAGCTTTCTTT. Protein: CATSDFALRGAGPEAFF.

The J gene is TRBJ2-1, the V gene TRBV6-2 or TRBV6-3; maybe TRBD2 (8 bases). The V and J ends lost 7 bases and 9 bases respectively, with 28 bases between them. The germline CDR1 and CDR2 sequences are MNHEY and SVGEGT. The CDR3 length is 17 residues. Here the CDR3 DNA reads TGTGCCAGCACCCCCGGAACTAGCGGAACAAGGGGGCCTGAGCAGTTCTTC. It specifies CASTPGTSGTRGPEQFF.

J is TRBJ2-2 and V is TRBV9; 8 bases are shared with TRBD2. Germline CDR1 and CDR2: SGDLS and YYNGEE. The CDR3 runs to 16 residues. V shed 0 bases and J 4 bases; nucleotides not matched to a gene: 5. The CDR3 reads CASSVAGGDFTGELFF. The CDR3 coding sequence is TGTGCCAGCAGCGTAGCGGGGGGGGACTTCACCGGGGAGCTGTTTTTT.

This clone appeared once. The gene calls are TRBV5-1 and TRBJ1-2, with D possibly being TRBD1 (5 bases). V was shortened by 4 bases and J by 8 bases, with 15 bases between the two germline ends. Germline V gene data show CDR1 as SGHRS and CDR2 as YFSETQ. The CDR3 is 13 amino acids. CDR3 sequence (DNA): TGCGCCAGCAGCCCCGGGACCTTAGGAGGCTACACCTTC. Its protein product is CASSPGTLGGYTF.